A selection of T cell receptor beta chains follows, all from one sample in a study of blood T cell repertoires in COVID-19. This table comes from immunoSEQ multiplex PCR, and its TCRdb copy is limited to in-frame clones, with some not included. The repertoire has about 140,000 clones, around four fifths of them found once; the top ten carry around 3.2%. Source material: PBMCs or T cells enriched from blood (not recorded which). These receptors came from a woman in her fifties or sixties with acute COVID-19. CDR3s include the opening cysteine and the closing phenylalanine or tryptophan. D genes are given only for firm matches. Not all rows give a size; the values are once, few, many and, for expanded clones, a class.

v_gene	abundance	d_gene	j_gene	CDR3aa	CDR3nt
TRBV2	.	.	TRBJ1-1	CASRSQGQGTEAFF	TGTGCCAGCCGTAGCCAGGGGCAGGGGACTGAAGCTTTCTTT
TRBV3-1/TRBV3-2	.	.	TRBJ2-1	CASSPRGYSYNEQFF	TGTGCCAGCAGCCCTAGAGGATACTCCTACAATGAGCAGTTCTTC
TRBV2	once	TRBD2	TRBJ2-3	CASRQLAGGNTDTQYF	TGTGCCAGCAGGCAACTAGCGGGAGGGAACACAGATACGCAGTATTTT
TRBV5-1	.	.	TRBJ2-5	CASTQVTGKETQYF	TGCGCCAGCACCCAAGTTACTGGTAAAGAGACCCAGTACTTC
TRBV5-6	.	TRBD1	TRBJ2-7	CASSGTGWGLPYEQYF	TGTGCCAGCAGCGGGACAGGGTGGGGCCTTCCCTACGAGCAGTACTTC
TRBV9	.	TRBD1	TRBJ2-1	CASSVVGQGAFNEQFF	TGTGCCAGCAGCGTAGTCGGACAGGGGGCATTCAATGAGCAGTTCTTC
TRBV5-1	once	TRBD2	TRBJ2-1	CASSLVGLAYNEQFF	TGCGCCAGCAGCTTGGTTGGACTAGCTTACAATGAGCAGTTCTTC
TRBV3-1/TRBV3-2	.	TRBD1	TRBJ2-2	CASSQGTGLTGELFF	TGTGCCAGCAGCCAAGGGACAGGGCTCACCGGGGAGCTGTTTTTT
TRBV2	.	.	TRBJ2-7	CASSEAVTRGEQYF	TGTGCCAGCAGTGAAGCCGTGACTCGGGGGGAGCAGTACTTC
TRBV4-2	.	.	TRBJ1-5	CASSPRVNQPQHF	TGTGCCAGCAGCCCGAGAGTCAATCAGCCCCAGCATTTT
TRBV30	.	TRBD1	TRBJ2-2	CAWSVRGGPVGTGELFF	TGTGCCTGGAGTGTACGAGGGGGCCCTGTCGGGACCGGGGAGCTGTTTTTT
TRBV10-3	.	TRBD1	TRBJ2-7	CAISDPTAGGSYYEQYF	TGTGCCATCAGTGACCCTACAGCAGGGGGCTCCTACTACGAGCAGTACTTC
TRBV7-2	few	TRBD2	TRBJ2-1	CASSLAPKGLAGGKWYNEQFF	TGTGCCAGCAGCTTAGCTCCCAAGGGACTAGCGGGAGGGAAGTGGTACAATGAGCAGTTCTTC
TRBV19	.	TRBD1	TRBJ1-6	CASSGIDRDGSPLHF	TGTGCCAGTAGCGGCATCGACAGGGACGGTTCACCCCTCCACTTT
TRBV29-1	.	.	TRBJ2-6	CSVSRDLHSGANVLTF	TGCAGCGTCTCCCGTGACTTACACTCTGGGGCCAACGTCCTGACTTTC
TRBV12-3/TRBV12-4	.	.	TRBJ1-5	CASSFPRQPQHF	TGTGCCAGCAGCTTTCCGAGACAGCCCCAGCATTTT
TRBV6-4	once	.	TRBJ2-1	CASSVEGGTADEQFF	TGTGCCAGCAGTGTCGAAGGGGGGACAGCGGATGAGCAGTTCTTC
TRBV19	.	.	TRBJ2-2	CASIGGLNANTGELFF	TGTGCCTCGATTGGCGGGCTAAACGCGAACACCGGGGAGCTGTTTTTT
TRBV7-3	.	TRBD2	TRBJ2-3	CASSLRGAASGSLNTQYF	TGTGCCAGCAGCTTAAGGGGGGCGGCTAGCGGGAGTCTAAATACGCAGTATTTT
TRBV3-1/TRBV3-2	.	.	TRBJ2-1	CASSQVWRGEQFF	TGTGCCAGCAGCCAAGTGTGGCGGGGTGAGCAGTTCTTC
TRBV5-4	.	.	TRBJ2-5	CASSLDQGPGTQYF	TGTGCCAGCAGCTTGGATCAGGGGCCGGGGACCCAGTACTTC
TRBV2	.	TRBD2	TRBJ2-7	CASRAKLAVTYEQYF	TGTGCCAGCAGAGCCAAACTAGCGGTTACCTACGAGCAGTACTTC
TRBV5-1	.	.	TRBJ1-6	CASSLGDSRNSPLHF	TGCGCCAGCAGCTTGGGAGACAGCCGTAATTCACCCCTCCACTTT
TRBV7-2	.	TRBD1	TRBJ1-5	CASSSSGQGDQPQHF	TGTGCCAGCAGCTCATCCGGACAGGGAGATCAGCCCCAGCATTTT
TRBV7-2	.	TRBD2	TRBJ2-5	CASSLEPGGRAGGAQYF	TGTGCCAGCAGCTTGGAGCCGGGTGGCAGGGCCGGGGGGGCCCAGTACTTC
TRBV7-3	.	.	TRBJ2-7	CASSIVRTSGEQYF	TGTGCCAGCAGCATAGTCAGGACCAGCGGGGAGCAGTACTTC
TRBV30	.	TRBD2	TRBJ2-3	CAWTSGSDFTDTQYF	TGTGCCTGGACTAGCGGGAGTGATTTCACAGATACGCAGTATTTT
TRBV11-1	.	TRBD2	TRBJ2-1	CASSPSSGAYNEQFF	TGTGCCAGCAGCCCATCTAGCGGGGCCTACAATGAGCAGTTCTTC
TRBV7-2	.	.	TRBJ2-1	CASSLTGVGQFF	TGTGCCAGCAGCTTAACGGGGGTGGGGCAGTTCTTC
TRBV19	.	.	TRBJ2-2	CASTFASTPNTGELFF	TGTGCCAGTACATTCGCTAGTACACCGAACACCGGGGAGCTGTTTTTT
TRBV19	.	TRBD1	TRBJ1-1	CASKGQGDMNTEAFF	TGTGCCAGTAAGGGACAGGGGGACATGAACACTGAAGCTTTCTTT
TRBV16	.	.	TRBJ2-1	CASSQLPFGGGRANEQFF	TGTGCCAGCAGCCAACTCCCGTTCGGTGGGGGGAGAGCCAATGAGCAGTTCTTC
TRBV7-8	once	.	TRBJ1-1	CASSLTAMNTEAFF	TGTGCCAGCAGCTTAACAGCCATGAACACTGAAGCTTTCTTT
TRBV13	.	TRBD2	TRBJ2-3	CASSFPLAGVSDTQYF	TGTGCCAGCAGCTTTCCCCTAGCGGGAGTTTCAGATACGCAGTATTTT
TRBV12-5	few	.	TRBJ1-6	CASGSGVYNSPLHF	TGTGCTAGTGGTTCCGGGGTCTATAATTCACCCCTCCACTTT
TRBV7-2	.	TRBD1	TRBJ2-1	CASSVTGTGGQNEQFF	TGTGCCAGCAGCGTAACCGGGACAGGCGGTCAAAATGAGCAGTTCTTC
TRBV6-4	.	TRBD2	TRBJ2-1	CASSITSGRPDEQFF	TGTGCCAGCAGCATAACTAGCGGGAGGCCCGATGAGCAGTTCTTC